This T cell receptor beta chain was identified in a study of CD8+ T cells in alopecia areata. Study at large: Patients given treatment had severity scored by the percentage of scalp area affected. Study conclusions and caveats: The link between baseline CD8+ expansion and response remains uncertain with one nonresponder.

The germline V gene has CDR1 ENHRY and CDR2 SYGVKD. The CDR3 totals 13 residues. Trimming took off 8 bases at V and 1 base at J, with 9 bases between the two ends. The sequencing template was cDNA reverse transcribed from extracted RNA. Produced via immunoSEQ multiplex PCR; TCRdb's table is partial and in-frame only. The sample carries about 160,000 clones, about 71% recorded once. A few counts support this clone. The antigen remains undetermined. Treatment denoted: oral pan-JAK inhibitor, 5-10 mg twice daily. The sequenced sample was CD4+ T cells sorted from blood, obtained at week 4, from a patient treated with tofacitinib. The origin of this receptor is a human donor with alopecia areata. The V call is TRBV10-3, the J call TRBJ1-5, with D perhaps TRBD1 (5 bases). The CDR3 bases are TGTGCCATCGCGGGGCAGAGCAATCAGCCCCAGCATTTT. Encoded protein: CAIAGQSNQPQHF.